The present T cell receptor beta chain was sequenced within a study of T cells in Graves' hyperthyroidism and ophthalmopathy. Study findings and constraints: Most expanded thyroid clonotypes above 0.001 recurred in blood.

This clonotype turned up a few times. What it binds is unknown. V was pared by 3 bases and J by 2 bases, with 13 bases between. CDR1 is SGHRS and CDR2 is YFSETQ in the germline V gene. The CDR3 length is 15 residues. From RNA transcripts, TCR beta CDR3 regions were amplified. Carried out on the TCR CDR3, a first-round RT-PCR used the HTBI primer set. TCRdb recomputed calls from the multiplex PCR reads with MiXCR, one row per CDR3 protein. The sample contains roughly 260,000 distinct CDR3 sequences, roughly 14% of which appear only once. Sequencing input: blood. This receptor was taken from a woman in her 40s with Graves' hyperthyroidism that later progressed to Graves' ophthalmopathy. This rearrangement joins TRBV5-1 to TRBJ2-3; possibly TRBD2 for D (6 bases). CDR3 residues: CASSSLAEITDTQYF. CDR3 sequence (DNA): TGCGCCAGCAGCTCATTAGCGGAAATCACAGATACGCAGTATTTT. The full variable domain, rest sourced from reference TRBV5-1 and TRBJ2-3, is KAGVTQTPRYLIKTRGQQVTLSCSPISGHRSVSWYQQTPGQGLQFLFEYFSETQRNKGNFPGRFSGRQFSNSRSEMNVSTLELGDSALYLCASSSLAEITDTQYFGPGTRLTVL.